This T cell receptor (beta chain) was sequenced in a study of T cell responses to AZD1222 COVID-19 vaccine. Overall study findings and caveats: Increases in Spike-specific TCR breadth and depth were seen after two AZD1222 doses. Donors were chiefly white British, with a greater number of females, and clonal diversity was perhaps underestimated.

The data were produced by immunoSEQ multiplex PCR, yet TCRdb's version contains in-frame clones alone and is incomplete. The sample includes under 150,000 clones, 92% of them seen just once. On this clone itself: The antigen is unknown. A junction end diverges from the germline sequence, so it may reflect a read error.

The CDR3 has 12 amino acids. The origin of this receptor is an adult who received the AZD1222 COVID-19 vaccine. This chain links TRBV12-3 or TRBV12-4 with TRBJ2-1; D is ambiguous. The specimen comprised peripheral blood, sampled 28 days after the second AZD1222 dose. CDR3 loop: CASSGSYSEQFF. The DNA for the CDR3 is TGTGCCAGCAGTGGTAGCTACAGTGAGCAGTTCTTC.